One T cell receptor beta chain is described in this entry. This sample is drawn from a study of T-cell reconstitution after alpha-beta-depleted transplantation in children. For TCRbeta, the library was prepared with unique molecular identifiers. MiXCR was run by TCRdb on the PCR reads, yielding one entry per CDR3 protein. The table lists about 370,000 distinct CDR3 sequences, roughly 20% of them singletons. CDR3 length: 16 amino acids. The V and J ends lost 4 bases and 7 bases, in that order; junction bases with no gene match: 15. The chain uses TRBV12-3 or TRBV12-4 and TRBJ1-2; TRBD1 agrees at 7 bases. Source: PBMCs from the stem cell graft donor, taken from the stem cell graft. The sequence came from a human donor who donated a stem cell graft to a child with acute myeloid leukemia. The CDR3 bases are TGTGCCAGCAGTTACGGGACAGTTGTAGATCTAGGTGGCTACACCTTC. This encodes CASSYGTVVDLGGYTF.